A single sample is the source of the 17 T cell receptor beta chains below, sequenced in a study of tumor-infiltrating lymphocytes in localized non-small cell lung cancer. Here immunoSEQ multiplex PCR was the method, and the copy in TCRdb shows in-frame clones only, minus some. Of 4,500 to 7,000 clones in the sample, 81% were seen once. Sequenced input: lung tumor tissue. Receptor source: a human donor with non-small cell lung cancer.

This clone was seen a single time. The chain recombines TRBV7-9 with TRBJ2-2; 10 bases map to TRBD2. The CDR3 contains 16 residues. Trimming took 5 bases from V and 3 from J; bases not matched to a gene: 6. CDR1 and CDR2 from the germline V gene are SEHNR and FQNEAQ (reference sequence). CDR3 DNA: TGTGCCAGCAGCCCCCTAGCGGGAGCAGACACCGGGGAGCTGTTTTTT. Protein sequence: CASSPLAGADTGELFF.

Written as DNA, the CDR3 is TGTGCCAGCTCACCATCAGGGGGCAGCAATCAGCCCCAGCATTTT. It codes for CASSPSGGSNQPQHF. The chain joins TRBV18 to TRBJ1-5; 8 positions agree with TRBD1. With 2 bases clipped from V and 1 base from J, the junction kept 1 base outside the gene matches. This CDR3 comprises 15 residues. Looked up from germline, CDR1 is KGHSH and CDR2 is LQKENI.

The sample holds one count of this clone. The chain is built from TRBV7-2 and TRBJ2-5; D gene ambiguous. Germline CDR1 reads SGHTA; CDR2 reads FQGNSA. This CDR3 is built from 13 residues. The germline V and J ends were trimmed by 5 bases and 2 bases, with 9 bases remaining between them. CDR3 residues: CASSLTRQETQYF. The CDR3 DNA reads TGTGCCAGCAGCCTCACACGTCAAGAGACCCAGTACTTC.

The chain employs TRBV6-5 and TRBJ2-7, with 14 bases that match TRBD2. V was pared by 0 bases and J by 4 bases, with 2 bases of the junction left unmatched. This CDR3 has 16 amino acids. Germline V gene data show CDR1 as MNHEY and CDR2 as SVGAGI. DNA of the CDR3: TGTGCCAGCAGTTACTCGAGGACTAGCGGGAGGTACGAGCAGTACTTC. Translating gives CASSYSRTSGRYEQYF.

The chain employs TRBV4-1 and TRBJ2-5; D is ambiguous. Per the germline V gene, CDR1 is MGHRA and CDR2 is YSYEKL. The CDR3 spans 15 residues. Trimming cost V 3 bases and J 1 base, with 12 bases left between them. The CDR3 region is CASSHRNGPQETQYF. CDR3 coding DNA: TGCGCCAGCAGCCACCGCAATGGCCCCCAAGAGACCCAGTACTTC.

This clone occurred once. The DNA for the CDR3 is TGCGCCAGCAGCCAAGGTTGGGGGTTAGGTACTGAAGCTTTCTTT. Its translation: CASSQGWGLGTEAFF. V is TRBV4-1 and J is TRBJ1-1; the D gene is possibly TRBD1 (5 bases). The CDR3 has 15 amino acids. Trimming removed 1 base from V and 5 bases from J, with 14 bases in between. Germline values: CDR1 MGHRA, CDR2 YSYEKL.

This rearrangement joins TRBV11-2 to TRBJ2-3, with D possibly being TRBD1 (6 bases). Germline V CDR1 and CDR2: SGHAT, FQNNGV. V was pared by 2 bases and J by 9 bases, with 15 bases between. The CDR3 covers 14 residues. The CDR3 bases are TGTGCCAGCAGCTTAAACCCTACAGGGTACACGCAGTATTTT. Protein: CASSLNPTGYTQYF.

The rearrangement joins TRBV5-4 to TRBJ2-7; 9 positions match TRBD1. The CDR3 totals 15 residues. The V gene end was trimmed by 4 bases and the J gene end by 6 bases; junction bases not matched to a gene: 11. Per the germline V gene, CDR1 is SGHNT and CDR2 is YYREEE (reference sequence). The CDR3 nucleotides read TGTGCCAGCAGCAGACCCGGGACAGGGTCTAGCGAGCAGTACTTC. Translated: CASSRPGTGSSEQYF.

Relative to its sample, this clone is medium-sized (0.01 to 0.1%). This chain uses TRBV9 with TRBJ2-1, with D possibly TRBD2 on 6 matching bases. The CDR3 is 14 amino acids. The V end lost 0 bases, the J end lost 7 bases, and 11 bases lay between the germline ends. In germline, CDR1 is SGDLS, CDR2 YYNGEE. The CDR3 is CASSVASEGNEQFF. The CDR3 region has the DNA TGTGCCAGCAGCGTAGCGTCGGAGGGGAATGAGCAGTTCTTC.

The chain has TRBV5-1 and TRBJ2-7, with a weak D call TRBD1 (6 bases). Germline values: CDR1 SGHRS, CDR2 YFSETQ. The CDR3 length is 16 residues. V was clipped by 0 bases and J by 0 bases, with 13 bases between them. CDR3 amino acids: CASSLAAGASSYEQYF. The CDR3 DNA is TGCGCCAGCAGCTTGGCGGCAGGGGCGAGCTCCTACGAGCAGTACTTC.

This clone is a singleton in its sample. V and J are TRBV6-1 and TRBJ1-4; D uncertain. There are 12 residues in the CDR3. Deletions cut 1 base from V and 10 bases from J, with 7 bases between. Germline-derived CDR1 and CDR2 are MNHNS and SASEGT. The CDR3 region is CASSEEKGKLFF. The DNA of the CDR3 is TGTGCCAGCAGTGAAGAGAAGGGAAAACTGTTTTTT.

V is TRBV18 and J is TRBJ2-7; D is tentatively TRBD1 or TRBD2 (5 bases each). V gave up 1 base and J gave up 3 bases, with 16 bases separating them. Germline CDR1 is KGHSH and CDR2 is LQKENI. This CDR3 comprises 16 residues. CDR3 loop: CASSPRREGKGYEQYF. CDR3 coding DNA: TGTGCCAGCTCACCACGGAGAGAGGGGAAGGGCTACGAGCAGTACTTC.

Notes on this clone: Germline is not matched at one junction end, which may reflect a read error. Distinct nucleotide sequences in the sample also encode this CDR3. DNA of the CDR3: TGTGCCTGGAGTTACAGGCGGGATACGCAGTATTTC. Translation: CAWSYRRDTQYF. This rearrangement joins TRBV30 to TRBJ2-3, with D tentatively TRBD2 (6 bases). The CDR3 runs 12 residues. The germline V gene encodes CDR1 GTSNPN and CDR2 SVGIG (reference sequence).

The chain carries TRBV4-2 and TRBJ2-2, with D maybe TRBD2 (6 bases). CDR1 LGHNA and CDR2 YNFKEQ come from the germline V gene. This CDR3 region has 14 residues. V lost 3 bases, J lost 4 bases, and 9 bases lay in between. CDR3 coding DNA: TGTGCCAGCAGCCATATCGGGGGCACCGGGGAGCTGTTTTTT. Encoded protein: CASSHIGGTGELFF.

This rearrangement joins TRBV11-3 to TRBJ1-4; D perhaps matches TRBD1 (6 bases). Per the germline V gene, CDR1 is SGHNT and CDR2 is YENEEA. V was shortened by 4 bases and J by 5 bases, with 11 bases between the two germline ends. The CDR3 is 14 residues long. The CDR3 nucleotides are TGTGCCAGCAGCTCCATCGACAGGAATGAAAAACTGTTTTTT. The encoded protein is CASSSIDRNEKLFF.

The V gene is TRBV12-5, the J gene TRBJ2-1; 13 positions agree with TRBD2. This CDR3 is 18 amino acids long. Germline V gene data show CDR1 as LGHNT and CDR2 as FRNRAP. V lost 6 bases, J lost 4 bases, and 12 bases stayed unmatched. The CDR3 nucleotides are TGTGCTAGTGGAAACAACTATGGACTAGCGGGAGTGTACAATGAGCAGTTCTTC. Residues: CASGNNYGLAGVYNEQFF.

The chain joins TRBV5-4 to TRBJ1-1, with D possibly being TRBD1 (5 bases). Trimming removed 1 base from V and 0 bases from J, with 7 bases in between. The V gene's germline CDR1 is SGHNT and CDR2 YYREEE (reference sequence). The CDR3 covers 14 residues. CDR3 amino acids: CASSLRQMNTEAFF. Written as DNA, the CDR3 is TGTGCCAGCAGCTTGAGACAGATGAACACTGAAGCTTTCTTT.